These 13 T cell receptor beta chains came from one sample sequenced in a study of T cell responses to AZD1222 COVID-19 vaccine. Sequenced by immunoSEQ multiplex PCR; TCRdb stores in-frame clones only, minus some. The sample yields approximately 96,000 clones, around 83% seen once. The sequencing used peripheral blood, collected 28 days after the second AZD1222 dose. The receptors were sampled from an adult who received the AZD1222 COVID-19 vaccine.

The V gene is TRBV3-1 (or the pseudogene TRBV3-2), the J gene TRBJ1-2; unclear D gene. V was trimmed by 4 bases and J by 4 bases, leaving 10 bases between them. The V gene's germline CDR1 is LGHDT and CDR2 YNNKEL (reference sequence). CDR3 size: 13 residues. The CDR3 DNA sequence: TGTGCCAGCAGCCCAAGGGAAGCCTATGGCTACACCTTC. Protein product: CASSPREAYGYTF.

This chain links TRBV4-2 with TRBJ2-3; 7 nucleotides align to TRBD2. Germline V CDR1 and CDR2: LGHNA, YNFKEQ. CDR3 length: 15 amino acids. Trimming cost V 7 bases and J 0 bases; bases outside gene matches: 7. CDR3 loop: CASTLAVPSTDTQYF. DNA for the CDR3: TGTGCCAGCACCCTAGCGGTTCCTAGCACAGATACGCAGTATTTT.

The gene calls are TRBV27 and TRBJ2-7; a possible D gene is TRBD1 (5 bases). V gave up 5 bases and J gave up 2 bases, with 16 bases separating them. Germline-derived CDR1 and CDR2 are MNHEY and SMNVEV (reference sequence). CDR3 length: 15 amino acids. CDR3 in DNA: TGTGCCAGCAGTCCAGATGGGGCAGAAGCCTACGAGCAGTACTTC. Its protein is CASSPDGAEAYEQYF.

The chain recombines TRBV10-3 with TRBJ1-2; TRBD1 agrees at 7 bases. This CDR3 comprises 14 residues. The germline gives CDR1 ENHRY, CDR2 SYGVKD. V shed 3 bases, J shed 6 bases, and the junction held 7 bases outside the gene matches. The CDR3 sequence: CAISDPTGSHGYTF. The CDR3 nucleotides read TGTGCCATCAGTGACCCGACAGGGTCCCATGGCTACACCTTC.

This chain links TRBV28 with TRBJ1-1; no clear D gene. This CDR3 is 13 amino acids long. Trimming shortened V by 4 bases and J by 5 bases, and 11 bases separated the two germline ends. Germline lookup yields CDR1 MDHEN and CDR2 SYDVKM. The CDR3 DNA sequence: TGTGCCAGCAGTTCCCCGACATGGACTGAAGCTTTCTTT. This gives the protein CASSSPTWTEAFF. The whole variable domain, filled in from reference TRBV28 and TRBJ1-1, reads DVKVTQSSRYLVKRTGEKVFLECVQDMDHENMFWYRQDPGLGLRLIYFSYDVKMKEKGDIPEGYSVSREKKERFSLILESASTNQTSMYLCASSSPTWTEAFFGQGTRLTVV.

The J gene is TRBJ2-1, the V gene TRBV24-1, with 10 bases matching TRBD1. Per germline, CDR1 KGHDR and CDR2 SFDVKD. The CDR3 consists of 16 residues. The junction had 7 bases not matched to a gene; V was cut back by 4 bases and J by 5 bases. CDR3 DNA: TGTGCCACCAGTGACAACCGGGACAGGGGCCACAATGAGCAGTTCTTC. This codes for CATSDNRDRGHNEQFF.

V gene TRBV6-5 combines with J gene TRBJ1-3, with D possibly being TRBD1 (5 bases). The V and J ends lost 0 bases and 4 bases respectively, with 10 bases between them. Per the germline V gene, CDR1 is MNHEY and CDR2 is SVGAGI. The CDR3 has 15 residues. CDR3 amino acids: CASSYSIAGGNTIYF. CDR3 coding DNA: TGTGCCAGCAGTTACTCGATTGCAGGGGGAAACACCATATATTTT.

The V and J genes are TRBV5-1 and TRBJ2-7, with D unresolved. V shed 3 bases and J shed 4 bases, with 8 bases lying between them. Germline V lookup: CDR1 SGHRS, CDR2 YFSETQ. This CDR3 contains 12 residues. The chain's CDR3 is CASSSYAYEQYF. As DNA, the CDR3 is TGCGCCAGCAGCTCCTATGCTTACGAGCAGTACTTC.

The rearrangement uses TRBV30 and TRBJ2-5; unclear D gene. Germline lookup yields CDR1 GTSNPN and CDR2 SVGIG (reference sequence). This CDR3 comprises 12 residues. Trimming took off 0 bases at V and 7 bases at J, with 9 bases between the two ends. CDR3 in DNA: TGTGCCTGGAGTGTGAAGTGGGGGACCCAGTACTTC. Translated, it gives CAWSVKWGTQYF.

The chain recombines TRBV15 with TRBJ2-3; D might be TRBD1 or TRBD2, each matching 5 bases. V dropped 0 bases and J dropped 4 bases, with 14 bases sitting between them. CDR1 LNHNV and CDR2 YYDKDF come from the germline V gene (reference sequence). The CDR3 has 16 amino acids. This CDR3 reads CATSREPGTGADTQYF. The CDR3 bases are TGTGCCACCAGCAGAGAACCGGGGACCGGGGCAGATACGCAGTATTTT.

This chain links TRBV5-6 with TRBJ1-1; 8 bases map to TRBD1. CDR3 length: 16 amino acids. V gave up 4 bases and J gave up 5 bases; unmatched junction bases: 13. Per germline, CDR1 SGHDT and CDR2 YYEEEE. CDR3 region: CASSPGTGADGTEAFF. The CDR3 nucleotides read TGTGCCAGCAGCCCCGGGACAGGTGCTGACGGGACTGAAGCTTTCTTT.

This chain joins TRBV14 and TRBJ2-5; D uncertain. Trimming shortened V by 5 bases and J by 8 bases, and 12 bases separated the two germline ends. Germline V gene sequence: CDR1 SGHDN, CDR2 FVKESK. The CDR3 length is 12 residues. This CDR3 is CASSINTRTQYF. DNA for the CDR3: TGTGCCAGCAGCATCAATACAAGAACCCAGTACTTC. The full variable domain, with the rest looked up from reference TRBV14 and TRBJ2-5, is EAGVTQFPSHSVIEKGQTVTLRCDPISGHDNLYWYRRVMGKEIKFLLHFVKESKQDESGMPNNRFLAERTGGTYSTLKVQPAELEDSGVYFCASSINTRTQYFGPGTRLLVL.

The gene calls are TRBV28 and TRBJ1-4, with D possibly TRBD1 on 5 matching bases. The ends were cut back, 3 bases at V and 6 bases at J, with 23 bases in the middle. The V gene's germline CDR1 is MDHEN and CDR2 SYDVKM. The CDR3 consists of 18 residues. Written as DNA, the CDR3 is TGTGCCAGCAGTTTTTGGGGCCCCCACAGGCTTAAGGATGAAAAACTGTTTTTT. Translating it yields CASSFWGPHRLKDEKLFF.